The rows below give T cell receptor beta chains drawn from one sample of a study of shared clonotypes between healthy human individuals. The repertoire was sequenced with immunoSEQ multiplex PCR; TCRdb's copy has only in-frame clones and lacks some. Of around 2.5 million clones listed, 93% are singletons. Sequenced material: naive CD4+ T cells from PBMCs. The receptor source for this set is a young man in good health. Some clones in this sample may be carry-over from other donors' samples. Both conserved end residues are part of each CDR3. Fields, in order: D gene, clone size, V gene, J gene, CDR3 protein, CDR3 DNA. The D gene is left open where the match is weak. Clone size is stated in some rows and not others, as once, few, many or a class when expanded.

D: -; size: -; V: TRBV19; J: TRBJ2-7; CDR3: CASRPRTDVNEQYF; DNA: TGTGCCAGTAGACCCCGGACAGATGTTAACGAGCAGTACTTC
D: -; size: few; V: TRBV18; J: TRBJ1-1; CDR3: CASSPPYGSEAFF; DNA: TGTGCCAGCTCACCACCGTACGGATCAGAAGCTTTCTTT
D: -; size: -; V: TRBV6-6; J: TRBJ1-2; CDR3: CASSYSNRAIYGYTF; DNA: TGTGCCAGCAGTTACTCCAACCGGGCCATCTATGGCTACACCTTC
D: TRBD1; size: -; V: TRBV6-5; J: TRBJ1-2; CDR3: CASRETGGAYGYTF; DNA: TGTGCCAGCAGAGAGACAGGGGGCGCCTATGGCTACACCTTC
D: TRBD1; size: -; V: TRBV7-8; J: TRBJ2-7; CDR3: CASSLRGTGTGSYEQYF; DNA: TGTGCCAGCAGCCTTAGAGGGACCGGGACAGGGTCCTACGAGCAGTACTTC
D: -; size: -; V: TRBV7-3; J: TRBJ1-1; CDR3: CASSLSSPNTEAFF; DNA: TGTGCCAGCAGCTTAAGTTCACCGAACACTGAAGCTTTCTTT
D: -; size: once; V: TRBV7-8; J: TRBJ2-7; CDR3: CASSLVTVVDHNEQYF; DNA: TGTGCCAGCAGCTTAGTAACCGTAGTTGATCACAACGAGCAGTACTTC
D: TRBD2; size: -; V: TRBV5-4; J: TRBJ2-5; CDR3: CASSLAERGAETQYF; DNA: TGTGCCAGCAGCTTGGCCGAGCGGGGGGCAGAGACCCAGTACTTC
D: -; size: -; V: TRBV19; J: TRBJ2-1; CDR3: CASSPWDNEQFF; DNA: TGTGCCAGTAGTCCTTGGGACAATGAGCAGTTCTTC
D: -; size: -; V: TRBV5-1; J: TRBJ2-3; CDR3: CASSSVGGSTDTQYF; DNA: TGCGCCAGCAGCTCTGTAGGGGGGTCAACAGATACGCAGTATTTT
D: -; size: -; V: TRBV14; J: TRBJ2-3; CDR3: CASSPDLGTRRLGTQYF; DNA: TGTGCCAGCAGCCCAGATCTGGGGACTCGAAGACTCGGTACGCAGTATTTT
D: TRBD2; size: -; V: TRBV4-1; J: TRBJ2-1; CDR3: CASSHPIRGVDNEQFF; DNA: TGCGCCAGCAGCCACCCAATACGGGGGGTCGACAATGAGCAGTTCTTC
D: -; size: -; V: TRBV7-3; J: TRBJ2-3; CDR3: CASGVGTTDTQYF; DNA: TGTGCCAGCGGGGTGGGCACCACAGATACGCAGTATTTT
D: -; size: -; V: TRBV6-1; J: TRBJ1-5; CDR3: CASSTIGGQPQHF; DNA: TGTGCCAGCAGTACCATTGGGGGTCAGCCCCAGCATTTT
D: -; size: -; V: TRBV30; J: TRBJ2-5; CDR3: CAWSPGLAEETQYF; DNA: TGTGCCTGGAGTCCAGGTCTAGCCGAAGAGACCCAGTACTTC
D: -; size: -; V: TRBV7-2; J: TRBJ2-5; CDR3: CASSLVGTAMETQYF; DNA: TGTGCCAGCAGCTTAGTAGGCACGGCAATGGAGACCCAGTACTTC
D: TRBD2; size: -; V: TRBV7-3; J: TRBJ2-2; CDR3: CASSLMALAGRTGELFF; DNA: TGTGCCAGCAGCTTAATGGCGCTAGCGGGACGGACCGGGGAGCTGTTTTTT